These T cell receptor beta chains were read from a single sample in a study of T cell repertoires in cytomegalovirus infection. TCRdb itself ran the reads through MiXCR, one entry per CDR3 protein. The sample includes some 170,000 distinct CDR3 sequences, roughly a sixth of them seen just once. Sequencing used CD8+ T cells from PBMCs. All receptors come from a human donor in good health (CMV status not recorded). Some clones in this sample may be carry-over from other donors' samples. Each CDR3 is given with its conserved first and last residue. The order of the fields is J gene, clone size, D gene, V gene, CDR3 protein, CDR3 DNA. A D gene is named only where the DNA matches it firmly. Not all rows give a size; the values are once, few, many and, for expanded clones, a class.

>TRBJ1-2|few|TRBD1|TRBV7-8
CASSPPYRDRGKGYTF
TGTGCCAGCAGCCCACCATACCGGGACAGGGGGAAGGGCTACACCTTC
>TRBJ2-1|few|.|TRBV7-2
CASSFRETSVYNEQFF
TGTGCCAGCAGCTTCAGGGAGACAAGCGTCTACAATGAGCAGTTCTTC
>TRBJ1-6|few|.|TRBV10-3
CAIRHPDYNSPLHF
TGTGCCATCAGACACCCGGATTATAATTCACCCCTCCACTTT
>TRBJ2-7|.|.|TRBV7-2
CASSFETLINEQYF
TGTGCCAGCAGCTTTGAGACTCTAATCAACGAGCAGTACTTC
>TRBJ1-2|.|.|TRBV6-5
CASSSDRRLGYTF
TGTGCCAGCAGCTCCGACAGGCGGCTTGGCTACACCTTC
>TRBJ2-3|few|.|TRBV7-2
CASSLERGDTDTQYF
TGTGCCAGCAGCTTAGAGAGGGGGGACACAGATACGCAGTATTTT
>TRBJ2-3|.|.|TRBV28
CASSGLGDTQYF
TGTGCCAGCAGTGGTTTGGGAGATACGCAGTATTTT
>TRBJ2-7|few|.|TRBV20-1
CSVGDVSSYEQYF
TGCAGTGTGGGAGACGTAAGCTCCTACGAGCAGTACTTC
>TRBJ2-7|.|TRBD2|TRBV6-2/TRBV6-3
CASKAPGLVASYEQYF
TGTGCCAGCAAAGCTCCGGGACTAGTCGCCTCCTACGAGCAGTACTTC
>TRBJ1-2|few|TRBD1|TRBV7-2
CASGRGETGIGRNYGYTF
TGTGCCAGCGGGCGTGGGGAGACAGGGATCGGTCGGAACTATGGCTACACCTTC